The 15 T cell receptor beta chains listed next were all sequenced from one sample in a study of cytomegalovirus exposure and HLA in healthy donors. The primer mix had 60 Vbeta and 13 Jbeta primers. TCRdb's copy holds only in-frame clones and misses some; the assay was immunoSEQ multiplex PCR. The table has some 200,000 clones, roughly 80% seen once. Sample: PBMCs. These receptors all come from a man aged 45-65 years in good health and CMV-seronegative.

The gene calls are TRBV4-3 and TRBJ2-7, with 7 bases that match TRBD1. This CDR3 is built from 15 residues. Germline-derived CDR1 and CDR2 are LGHNA and YSLEER. Losses at the gene ends were 4 bases for V and 5 bases for J; bases not matched to a gene: 11. The DNA for the CDR3 is TGCGCCAGCAGCCGTACCGACCTTACAGGGGACGAGCAGTACTTC. This codes for CASSRTDLTGDEQYF.

The rearrangement joins TRBV7-9 to TRBJ1-1; D may be TRBD1 (6 bases). Germline V lookup: CDR1 SEHNR, CDR2 FQNEAQ (reference sequence). The CDR3 spans 12 residues. The CDR3 loop is CAGEGGNTEAFF. CDR3 DNA sequence: TGTGCTGGGGAGGGGGGGAACACTGAAGCTTTCTTT.

With respect to this clone: An end of the junction does not agree with germline; a read error may underlie this. The rearrangement links TRBV25-1 to TRBJ2-6, with a possible D match to TRBD1 (6 bases). This CDR3 comprises 16 residues. CDR1 is MGHDK, CDR2 SYGVNS, per germline. The CDR3: CASSALYRAGVNVLTF. In nucleotides, the CDR3 is TGTGCCAGCAGTGCCCTCTACAGGGCCGGGGTCAACGTCCTGACTTTC.

The chain joins TRBV7-2 to TRBJ2-7, with D unresolved. Between the trimmed V and J ends, which lost 2 bases and 3 bases, there was a span of 8 bases. CDR3 size: 13 residues. The V gene's germline CDR1 is SGHTA and CDR2 FQGNSA. For the CDR3, the DNA is TGTGCCAGCAGCTTAAGCGCCATCTACGAGCAGTACTTC. Protein product: CASSLSAIYEQYF.

A single count supports this clone. The chain uses TRBV29-1 and TRBJ1-1; D is unresolved. The V end was cut by 6 bases, the J end by 6 bases, with 23 bases between. The CDR3 runs to 15 residues. Per the germline V gene, CDR1 is SQVTM and CDR2 is ANQGSEA. The DNA of the CDR3 is TGCAGCGTCGGGTACCGAGACTCAGGAGGCTCTGAAGCTTTCTTT. It codes for CSVGYRDSGGSEAFF.

This clone appeared a few times. The chain has TRBV5-4 and TRBJ2-5; 7 bases map to TRBD2. The CDR3 has 14 residues. Germline values: CDR1 SGHNT, CDR2 YYREEE (reference sequence). V shed 4 bases and J 6 bases; nucleotides not matched to a gene: 9. The CDR3 loop reads CASSARGGEKTQYF. The DNA for the CDR3 is TGTGCCAGCAGCGCCCGGGGAGGGGAAAAGACCCAGTACTTC.

The chain recombines TRBV7-2 with TRBJ1-1, with D hard to call. V lost 5 bases, J lost 7 bases, and 8 bases lay in between. The CDR3 length is 11 residues. Germline V CDR1 and CDR2: SGHTA, FQGNSA. CDR3 amino acids: CASSNRLEAFF. CDR3 nucleotides: TGTGCCAGCAGCAATAGACTTGAAGCTTTCTTT.

This clone was detected a few times. The chain links TRBV6-6 to TRBJ1-5, with D possibly being TRBD1 (6 bases). Trimming removed 1 base from V and 7 bases from J, with 11 bases in between. This CDR3 comprises 14 residues. The V gene's germline CDR1 is MNHNY and CDR2 SVGAGI (reference sequence). CDR3 nucleotides: TGTGCCAGCAGTTACTGGACAGCGGGGCAGCCCCAGCATTTT. As protein: CASSYWTAGQPQHF.

The chain recombines TRBV7-3 with TRBJ2-2; 7 nucleotides agree with TRBD1. This CDR3 has 14 amino acids. Losses at the gene ends were 2 bases for V and 5 bases for J; bases not matched to a gene: 2. Germline lookup yields CDR1 SGHTA and CDR2 FQGTGA. The CDR3 DNA is TGTGCCAGCAGCTTAGACAGGGAAACCGGGGAGCTGTTTTTT. It encodes CASSLDRETGELFF.

The J gene is TRBJ2-3, the V gene TRBV4-1, with 7 bases fitting TRBD1. CDR3 length: 17 residues. CDR1 is MGHRA, CDR2 YSYEKL, per germline. V lost 0 bases and J lost 6; bases outside the gene matches: 12. Here the CDR3 reads CASSQDPPGQRWDTQYF. The CDR3 nucleotides are TGCGCCAGCAGCCAAGATCCACCGGGACAGAGGTGGGATACGCAGTATTTT.

Only a few counts were recorded for this clone. The V gene is TRBV28, the J gene TRBJ2-7; D might be TRBD1 (6 bases). Germline CDR1 is MDHEN and CDR2 is SYDVKM. CDR3 size: 14 residues. V was pared by 7 bases and J by 7 bases, with 20 bases between. The CDR3 sequence: CASTPTGTGREQYF. CDR3 coding DNA: TGTGCCAGCACTCCCACAGGGACGGGTCGGGAGCAGTACTTC.

The genes are TRBV10-3 and TRBJ2-2, with TRBD1 identical over 8 bases. J lost 6 bases, V lost 11 bases, and 5 bases had no gene match. Germline assignment: CDR1 ENHRY and CDR2 SYGVKD. CDR3 length equals 12 residues. The CDR3 sequence is CASGQGAGELFF. CDR3 DNA: TGTGCCTCCGGACAGGGCGCCGGGGAGCTGTTTTTT.

This chain joins TRBV9 and TRBJ2-2; possibly TRBD2 for D (6 bases). Per germline, CDR1 SGDLS and CDR2 YYNGEE. The CDR3 totals 15 residues. The V end was cut by 4 bases, the J end by 3 bases, with 13 bases between. The DNA for the CDR3 is TGTGCCAGCAGCTCCGCGGGGCGCGACACCGGGGAGCTGTTTTTT. It encodes CASSSAGRDTGELFF.

The V gene is TRBV5-4, the J gene TRBJ2-3, with 7 bases lining up with TRBD1. Germline V gene lookup returns CDR1 SGHNT and CDR2 YYREEE (reference sequence). With V trimmed by 0 bases and J by 8 bases, 9 bases remained unmatched. The CDR3 is made up of 15 amino acids. In DNA form, the CDR3 reads TGTGCCAGCAGCTTGGTTACAGGGGCATCGGGTACGCAGTATTTT. It yields the protein CASSLVTGASGTQYF.

The chain uses TRBV5-5 and TRBJ1-6, with a tentative D call TRBD1 (6 bases). Germline lookup yields CDR1 SGHKS and CDR2 YYEKEE (reference sequence). The V gene lost 0 bases and the J gene lost 9 bases, with 25 bases spanning the gap. CDR3 length: 19 amino acids. Here the CDR3 reads CASSLDAWVGGGVSSPLHF. The CDR3 nucleotides read TGTGCCAGCAGCTTGGACGCGTGGGTGGGGGGGGGCGTAAGTTCACCCCTCCACTTT.